A selection of T cell receptor beta chains follows, all from one sample in a study of T cell repertoires in cytomegalovirus infection. TCRdb recomputed calls from the reads with MiXCR, one row per CDR3 protein. Of fewer than 200,000 distinct CDR3 sequences listed, under 15% are singletons. The sequenced sample consisted of PBMCs. The origin of the receptors is a human donor in good health (CMV status not recorded). Some clones in this sample may be carry-over from other donors' samples. Both conserved end residues are part of each CDR3. D genes are given only for firm matches. Rows may omit the clone size; those that give it use once, few, many or a size class.

d_call clone_size j_call v_call cdr3_nt cdr3_aa
TRBD2 many TRBJ2-1 TRBV7-2 TGTGCCAGCAGCTCGGGACTAGCGGAAGGGAAGCAGTTCTTC CASSSGLAEGKQFF
NA NA TRBJ2-7 TRBV7-2 TGTGCCAGCAGCCCGACTACTTACGAGCAGTACTTC CASSPTTYEQYF
TRBD1 many TRBJ1-2 TRBV7-2 TGTGCCAGCAGCTTAGCAGGGGGCGCGAGTGGCTACACCTTC CASSLAGGASGYTF
TRBD1 many TRBJ1-1 TRBV7-3 TGTGCCAGCAGCCCAACAGGGGGCAGGAACACTGAAGCTTTCTTT CASSPTGGRNTEAFF
NA few TRBJ1-1 TRBV12-3/TRBV12-4 TGTGCCAGCAGCTCCCGTGGTGGGGGAGCTTTCTTT CASSSRGGGAFF
NA NA TRBJ1-1 TRBV7-9 TGTGCCAGCAGCTTAGAGGGGTATGCTTTCTTT CASSLEGYAFF
TRBD1 NA TRBJ1-2 TRBV15 TGTGCCACCAGCGTTGGGACAGCCTATGGCTACACCTTC CATSVGTAYGYTF
NA few TRBJ2-2 TRBV19 TGTGCCAGTCGCCTCAGGGGCGGAAACTCGGCGAACACCGGGGAGCTGTTTTTT CASRLRGGNSANTGELFF
NA few TRBJ1-5 TRBV28 TGTGCCAGCAGTTTATTTCCAGCCGATAGCAATCAGCCCCAGCATTTT CASSLFPADSNQPQHF
TRBD2 many TRBJ2-3 TRBV7-2 TGTGCCAGCAGCTTAGGGACTAGCGGAGGCACAGATACGCAGTATTTT CASSLGTSGGTDTQYF
NA NA TRBJ1-1 TRBV29-1 TGCAGCGTTGAACATCAAGACAGGTCCGGGGGTGAAGCTTTCTTT CSVEHQDRSGGEAFF
NA many TRBJ1-3 TRBV7-2 TGTGCCAGCAGCCCGAGGGAAAACACCATATATTTT CASSPRENTIYF
NA many TRBJ2-7 TRBV7-3 TGTGCCAGCAGCCCGGCCGGGACAACCAAATCCTACGAGCAGTACTTC CASSPAGTTKSYEQYF
TRBD1 NA TRBJ2-7 TRBV29-1 TGCAGCGTTGAAGAACCGACAGGGTGGGACTACGAGCAGTACTTC CSVEEPTGWDYEQYF
TRBD1 NA TRBJ2-3 TRBV10-2 TGCGCCAGCAATAACAGGGGAACAGATACGCAGTATTTT CASNNRGTDTQYF